This T cell receptor (beta chain) was recovered during a study of T cell changes during pregnancy in multiple sclerosis. The CDR3 loop spans 14 amino acids. CDR1 and CDR2 (germline): LNHDA, SQIVND (reference sequence). V lost 6 bases and J lost 9; bases outside the gene matches: 10. Using immunoSEQ multiplex PCR, the repertoire was profiled, and TCRdb retains in-frame clones only, with some absent. The sample gives about 33,000 clones, roughly nine tenths of which show up once; 2.8% is in the top ten. The sample consisted of CD4+ T cells from peripheral blood mononuclear cells, taken in the third trimester of pregnancy. The TCR was taken from a female donor in good health, enrolled as a control in a pregnancy study. The J gene is TRBJ2-7, the V gene TRBV19; 11 positions match TRBD1. The DNA for the CDR3 is TGTGCCAGTAGACCCGCGGACAGGGGGCTGGGGCAGTACTTC. This encodes CASRPADRGLGQYF.